Ten or more counts support the clone carrying this T cell receptor (beta chain). Antigen unknown. This entry is derived from a study of T cells in Graves' hyperthyroidism and ophthalmopathy. Study-wide results and caveats: The blood repertoire included most of the expanded thyroid clonotypes above 0.001.

Per the germline V gene, CDR1 is SNHLY and CDR2 is FYNNEI. This CDR3 region has 12 residues. V was shortened by 4 bases and J by 6 bases, with 10 bases between the two germline ends. From RNA transcripts, TCR beta CDR3 regions were amplified. The HTBI primer set drove a first-round RT-PCR of the TCR CDR3. TCRdb independently ran MiXCR on the multiplex PCR reads; one entry per CDR3 protein. Of around 700,000 distinct CDR3 sequences in the sample, around 20% were seen once. Sequenced sample: blood. The chain joins TRBV2 to TRBJ2-7; no firm D call. This TCR was sampled from a woman in her fifties or sixties with Graves' hyperthyroidism that later progressed to Graves' ophthalmopathy. CDR3 amino acids: CASSGDRFEQYF. The CDR3 DNA is TGTGCCAGCAGTGGTGACCGGTTCGAGCAGTACTTC.